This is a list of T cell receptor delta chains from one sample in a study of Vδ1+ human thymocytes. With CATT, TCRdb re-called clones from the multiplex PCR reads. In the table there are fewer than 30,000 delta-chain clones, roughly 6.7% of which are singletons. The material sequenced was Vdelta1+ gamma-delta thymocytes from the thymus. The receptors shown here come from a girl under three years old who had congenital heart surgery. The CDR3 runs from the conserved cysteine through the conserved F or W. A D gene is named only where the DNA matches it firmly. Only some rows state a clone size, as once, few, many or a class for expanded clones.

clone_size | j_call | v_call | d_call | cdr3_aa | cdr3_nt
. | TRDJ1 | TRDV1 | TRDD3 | CALGLFTTRGIRVYTDKLIF | TGTGCTCTTGGTCTCTTTACAACTAGGGGGATACGGGTGTACACCGATAAACTCATCTTT
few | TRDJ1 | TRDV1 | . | CALGVFPRKPFDKLIF | TGTGCTCTTGGGGTTTTCCCACGTAAACCGTTCGATAAACTCATCTTT
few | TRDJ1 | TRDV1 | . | CALGEADTDKLIF | TGCGCTCTTGGGGAAGCTGACACCGATAAACTCATCTTT
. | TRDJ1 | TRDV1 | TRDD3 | CALGEPPRGWGSYTDKLIF | TGTGCTCTTGGGGAACCCCCCCGGGGCTGGGGGTCTTACACCGATAAACTCATCTTT
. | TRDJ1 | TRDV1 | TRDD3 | CALGYFTTLGNPYTDKLIF | TGTGCTCTTGGGTATTTTACGACACTGGGGAATCCGTACACCGATAAACTCATCTTT
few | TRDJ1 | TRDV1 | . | CALGKFSGLPLTGRTPTDKLIF | TGTGCTCTTGGGAAGTTTTCCGGACTGCCTCTTACTGGGAGAACCCCCACCGATAAACTCATCTTT
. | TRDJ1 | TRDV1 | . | CAFGERLYIVLGAGTDKLIF | TGTGCTTTTGGGGAACGACTTTACATTGTACTGGGAGCCGGCACCGATAAACTCATCTTT
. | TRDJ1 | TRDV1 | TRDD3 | CALGDVQYWGILTDKLIF | TGTGCTCTTGGAGACGTCCAGTACTGGGGGATACTCACCGATAAACTCATCTTT
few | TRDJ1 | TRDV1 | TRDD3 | CALGEQSEKLGDTDKLIF | TGTGCTCTTGGGGAACAAAGCGAGAAACTGGGGGACACCGATAAACTCATCTTT
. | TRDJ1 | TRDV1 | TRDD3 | CALGSKTQIPNGGYAYARLIF | TGTGCTCTTGGGTCAAAGACCCAAATTCCTAACGGGGGATACGCTTACGCGAGGCTCATCTTT
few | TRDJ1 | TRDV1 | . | CALGGHGIHVLHGGIQADKLIF | TGTGCTCTTGGGGGCCATGGGATTCATGTCCTACATGGTGGGATACAGGCCGATAAACTCATCTTT
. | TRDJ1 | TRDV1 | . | CALGAKNSYFYWGDDKLIF | TGTGCTCTTGGGGCCAAGAATTCCTACTTTTACTGGGGAGACGATAAACTCATCTTT
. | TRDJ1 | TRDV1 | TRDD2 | CALGTRWNSYSNCKLIF | TGTGCTCTTGGGACTCGATGGAATTCCTACAGTAACTGCAAACTCATCTTT
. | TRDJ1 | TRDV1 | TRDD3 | CALGESDPSLPCTGGFQYTDKLIF | TGTGCTCTTGGGGAATCGGATCCCTCCTTACCCTGTACTGGGGGGTTTCAATACACCGATAAACTCATCTTT
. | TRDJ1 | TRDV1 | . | CALGVKLATQSNTDKLIF | TGTGCTCTTGGGGTAAAATTGGCAACCCAGTCAAACACCGATAAACTCATCTTT
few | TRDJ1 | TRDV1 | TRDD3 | CALGDLPLLGDCTDKLIF | TGTGCTCTTGGGGACCTCCCTTTACTGGGGGATTGTACCGATAAACTCATCTTT
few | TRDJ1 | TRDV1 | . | CALGKPRYKLIF | TGTGCTCTTGGGAAGCCCCGGTATAAACTCATCTTT
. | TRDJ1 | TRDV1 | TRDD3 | CALGEDSGSLGGWKVDKLIF | TGTGCTCTTGGGGAAGATTCCGGATCACTGGGGGGATGGAAGGTCGATAAACTCATCTTT
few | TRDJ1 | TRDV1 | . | CALGVTIRTRKLIF | TGTGCTCTTGGGGTGACTATCCGGACGCGGAAACTCATCTTT
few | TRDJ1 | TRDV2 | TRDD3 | CACDTRTRDWGMYTDKLIF | TGTGCCTGTGACACCCGAACGAGAGACTGGGGGATGTACACCGATAAACTCATCTTT
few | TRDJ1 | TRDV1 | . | CALGPLPSLRNKLIF | TGTGCTCTTGGGCCCCTGCCTTCCCTCCGGAATAAACTCATCTTT
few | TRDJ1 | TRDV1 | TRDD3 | CALGELVRYWGISGYTDKLIF | TGTGCTCTTGGGGAACTGGTCCGTTACTGGGGGATATCGGGTTACACCGATAAACTCATCTTT
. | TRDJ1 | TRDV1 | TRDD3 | CALGERRAVLQLGDTHTDKLIF | TGTGCTCTTGGGGAACGACGGGCCGTCCTACAGCTGGGGGATACGCACACCGATAAACTCATCTTT
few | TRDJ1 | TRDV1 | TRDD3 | CALGELGPTRDWGIRLIF | TGTGCTCTTGGGGAACTCGGGCCTACCAGAGACTGGGGGATACGGCTCATCTTT
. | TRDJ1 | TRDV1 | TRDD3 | CALGECKFPSVLGDSRDKLIF | TGTGCTCTTGGGGAATGTAAATTCCCATCAGTACTGGGGGATTCCCGCGATAAACTCATCTTT
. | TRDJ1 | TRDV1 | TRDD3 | CALGGQAPRRLTGSPFDGGDKLIF | TGTGCTCTTGGGGGGCAGGCCCCGAGACGTTTAACAGGGAGCCCCTTCGATGGGGGAGATAAACTCATCTTT
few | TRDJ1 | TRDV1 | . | CALGELIPRRAGVPLDKLIF | TGTGCTCTTGGGGAACTTATCCCTCGACGTGCCGGGGTACCCCTAGATAAACTCATCTTT
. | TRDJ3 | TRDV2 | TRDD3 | CACDTGGYLVWDTRQMFF | TGTGCCTGTGACACTGGGGGATACCTAGTCTGGGACACCCGACAGATGTTTTTC
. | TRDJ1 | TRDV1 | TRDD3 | CALGESRTGGYADKLIF | TGTGCTCTTGGGGAATCTCGAACTGGGGGATACGCCGATAAACTCATCTTT
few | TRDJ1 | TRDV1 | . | CALGEGGPVGTIGKLIF | TGTGCTCTTGGGGAAGGGGGTCCCGTCGGTACAATCGGTAAACTCATCTTT
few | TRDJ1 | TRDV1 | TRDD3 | CSVPSYHTGGYEGELIF | TGCTCAGTGCCTTCCTACCATACTGGGGGATACGAGGGCGAACTCATCTTT
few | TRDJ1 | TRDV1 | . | CALGDFKASSLLGLRDTGDKLIF | TGTGCTCTTGGGGACTTTAAAGCTTCCTCCTTGCTTGGACTGAGGGATACAGGCGATAAACTCATCTTT
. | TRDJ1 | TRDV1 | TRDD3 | CALGERLLGDTGGTDKLIF | TGTGCTCTTGGGGAGAGACTACTGGGGGATACTGGAGGCACCGATAAACTCATCTTT
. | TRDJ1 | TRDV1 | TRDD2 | CALGENPLFLRSQYGASYTDKLIF | TGTGCTCTTGGGGAAAACCCACTCTTCCTACGGTCCCAGTACGGCGCATCCTACACCGATAAACTCATCTTT
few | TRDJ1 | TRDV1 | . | CALGESGTDKLIF | TGTGCTCTTGGGGAATCCGGCACCGATAAACTCATCTTT
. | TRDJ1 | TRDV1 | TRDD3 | CALGEPQASPNYTGGYAKPIF | TGTGCTCTTGGGGAACCGCAAGCTTCCCCTAATTATACTGGGGGATACGCTAAACCCATCTTT
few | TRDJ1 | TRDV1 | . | CALGAVPGYTDKLIF | TGTGCTCTTGGGGCTGTTCCGGGGTACACCGATAAACTCATCTTT
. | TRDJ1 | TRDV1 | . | CALGVIFPQALWGAKGTDKLIF | TGTGCTCTTGGGGTCATATTCCCCCAAGCCCTTTGGGGGGCTAAGGGGACCGATAAACTCATCTTT
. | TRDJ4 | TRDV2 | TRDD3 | CACDTVLGDTPGPLIF | TGTGCCTGTGACACTGTACTGGGGGATACGCCCGGACCCCTGATCTTT
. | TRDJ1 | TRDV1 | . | CALGEPPLRPHTDKLIF | TGTGCTCTTGGGGAACCTCCCCTACGTCCTCACACCGATAAACTCATCTTT
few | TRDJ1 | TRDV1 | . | CALGTSRTVWGVADKLIF | TGTGCTCTTGGGACTAGTCGGACGGTCTGGGGTGTGGCCGATAAACTCATCTTT
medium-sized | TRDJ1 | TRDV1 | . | CALGELVLVGRVKLTF | TGTGCTCTTGGGGAACTGGTACTGGTCGGGAGAGTAAAACTCACCTTT
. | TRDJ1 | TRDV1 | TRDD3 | CALGELGVLGGSEYTDKLIF | TGTGCTCTTGGGGAACTAGGGGTACTGGGGGGCTCGGAGTACACCGATAAACTCATCTTT
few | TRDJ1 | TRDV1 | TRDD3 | CALGDFFLNGTGGYSLYTDKLIF | TGTGCTCTTGGGGATTTTTTCCTCAATGGTACTGGGGGATACTCCCTGTACACCGATAAACTCATCTTT
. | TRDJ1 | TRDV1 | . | CALGELRYADIDKLIF | TGTGCTCTTGGGGAACTAAGATACGCCGACATCGATAAACTCATCTTT
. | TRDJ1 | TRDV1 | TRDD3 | CALGPRGLGVNTDKLIF | TGTGCTCTTGGGCCGCGAGGGCTGGGGGTTAACACCGATAAACTCATCTTT